The source of this T cell receptor (beta chain) is a study of blood T cell repertoires in COVID-19. About the study: There were acute and convalescent COVID-19 samples, and they came from the United States, Italy and Spain.

The CDR3 is made up of 13 amino acids. J was trimmed by 11 bases and V by 5 bases; bases with no gene match: 10. Germline CDR1 and CDR2: LNHNV and YYDKDF (reference sequence). Authors' processing steps: Reference gene primer amplification gave nucleated cell count estimates. The assay was immunoSEQ multiplex PCR, and TCRdb's table has in-frame clones only and misses some. V and J calls and clone size follow that table, whereas D and trimming were derived from the DNA. The table shows roughly 390,000 clones, with 85% occurring only once. Sequences were obtained from peripheral blood. This TCR was recovered from a woman aged 18-29 years with acute or convalescent COVID-19. The chain carries TRBV15 and TRBJ1-1; 8 bases align to TRBD1. The CDR3 bases are TGTGCCACCAGCGTGTTTTACAGGGGGGATGCTTTCTTT. It encodes CATSVFYRGDAFF.